The rows below give T cell receptor beta chains drawn from one sample of a study of T cells in Graves' hyperthyroidism and ophthalmopathy. TCRdb re-called the multiplex PCR reads through MiXCR, storing one row per CDR3 protein. In the table there are about 290,000 distinct CDR3 sequences, about an eighth of which are singletons. Sequenced material: blood. These receptors came from a woman in her twenties or thirties with Graves' hyperthyroidism that later progressed to Graves' ophthalmopathy. Each CDR3 is given with its conserved first and last residue. A D gene is named only where the DNA matches it firmly. Not every row has a clone size; where given, it reads once, few, many or a size class.

d_gene: TRBD2; j_gene: TRBJ2-2; abundance: many; v_gene: TRBV7-8; CDR3aa: CASSLFLAGEARTGELFF; CDR3nt: TGTGCCAGCAGCTTATTCCTAGCGGGAGAGGCGAGGACCGGGGAGCTGTTTTTT
d_gene: TRBD1; j_gene: TRBJ2-1; abundance: few; v_gene: TRBV4-1; CDR3aa: CASSQEQQGVEGGEQFF; CDR3nt: TGCGCCAGCAGCCAAGAACAACAGGGGGTTGAAGGGGGTGAGCAGTTCTTC
d_gene: TRBD2; j_gene: TRBJ2-1; abundance: many; v_gene: TRBV20-1; CDR3aa: CSANSVLAGGPSYNEQFF; CDR3nt: TGCAGTGCTAACTCCGTTCTAGCGGGAGGGCCCTCCTACAATGAGCAGTTCTTC
d_gene: TRBD1; j_gene: TRBJ1-1; abundance: many; v_gene: TRBV5-1; CDR3aa: CASSLAGQGADEAFF; CDR3nt: TGCGCCAGCAGCTTGGCCGGACAGGGAGCGGATGAAGCTTTCTTT
d_gene: TRBD1; j_gene: TRBJ1-2; abundance: .; v_gene: TRBV28; CDR3aa: CASSPRGQGVYGYTF; CDR3nt: TGTGCCAGCAGTCCGAGGGGACAGGGTGTTTATGGCTACACCTTC
d_gene: .; j_gene: TRBJ2-3; abundance: many; v_gene: TRBV28; CDR3aa: CASSRQKGRGITDTQYF; CDR3nt: TGTGCCAGCAGTCGCCAGAAGGGGCGGGGAATCACAGATACGCAGTATTTT
d_gene: .; j_gene: TRBJ1-2; abundance: few; v_gene: TRBV18; CDR3aa: CASSPPGAGYGYTF; CDR3nt: TGTGCCAGCTCACCACCAGGGGCCGGATATGGCTACACCTTC
d_gene: .; j_gene: TRBJ1-5; abundance: many; v_gene: TRBV10-3; CDR3aa: CAISPEGQPQHF; CDR3nt: TGTGCCATCAGTCCCGAGGGTCAGCCCCAGCATTTT
d_gene: .; j_gene: TRBJ2-5; abundance: many; v_gene: TRBV6-2/TRBV6-3; CDR3aa: CASSYVTRRLGLEETQYF; CDR3nt: TGTGCCAGCAGTTATGTCACCCGACGCCTAGGGTTGGAAGAGACCCAGTACTTC
d_gene: .; j_gene: TRBJ2-7; abundance: many; v_gene: TRBV30; CDR3aa: CAWSQEEDYEQYF; CDR3nt: TGTGCCTGGAGTCAGGAAGAAGACTACGAGCAGTACTTC
d_gene: .; j_gene: TRBJ1-1; abundance: many; v_gene: TRBV19; CDR3aa: CASRYDRYTEAFF; CDR3nt: TGTGCCAGTCGCTACGACCGATATACAGAAGCTTTCTTT
d_gene: .; j_gene: TRBJ1-2; abundance: many; v_gene: TRBV11-2; CDR3aa: CASSSGFTEGYTF; CDR3nt: TGTGCCAGCAGCTCGGGTTTTACAGAAGGCTACACCTTC